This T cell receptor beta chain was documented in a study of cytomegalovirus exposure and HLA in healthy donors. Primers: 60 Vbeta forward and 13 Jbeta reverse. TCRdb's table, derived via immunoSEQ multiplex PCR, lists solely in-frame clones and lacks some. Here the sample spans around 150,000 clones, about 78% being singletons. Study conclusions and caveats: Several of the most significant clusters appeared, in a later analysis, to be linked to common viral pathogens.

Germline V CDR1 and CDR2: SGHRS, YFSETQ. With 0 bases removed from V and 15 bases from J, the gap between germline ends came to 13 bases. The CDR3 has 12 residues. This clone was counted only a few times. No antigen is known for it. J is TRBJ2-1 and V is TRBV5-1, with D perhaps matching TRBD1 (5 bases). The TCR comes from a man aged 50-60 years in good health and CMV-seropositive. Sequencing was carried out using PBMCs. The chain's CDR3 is CASSLGGGRWFF. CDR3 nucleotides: TGCGCCAGCAGCTTGGGGGGCGGAAGGTGGTTCTTC. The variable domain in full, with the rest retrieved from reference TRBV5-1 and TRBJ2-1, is KAGVTQTPRYLIKTRGQQVTLSCSPISGHRSVSWYQQTPGQGLQFLFEYFSETQRNKGNFPGRFSGRQFSNSRSEMNVSTLELGDSALYLCASSLGGGRWFFGPGTRLTVL.